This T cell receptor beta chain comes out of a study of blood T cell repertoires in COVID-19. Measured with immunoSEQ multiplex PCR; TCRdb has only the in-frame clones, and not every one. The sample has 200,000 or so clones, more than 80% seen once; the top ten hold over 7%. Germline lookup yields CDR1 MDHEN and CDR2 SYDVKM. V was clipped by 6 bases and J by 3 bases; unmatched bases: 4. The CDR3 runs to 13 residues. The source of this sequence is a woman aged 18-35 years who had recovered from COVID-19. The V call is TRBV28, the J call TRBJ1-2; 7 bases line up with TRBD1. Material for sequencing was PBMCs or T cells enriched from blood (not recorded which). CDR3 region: CASRPRGDYGYTF. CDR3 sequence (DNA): TGTGCCAGCAGACCCAGGGGGGACTATGGCTACACCTTC.